The source of this T cell receptor beta chain is a study of beta chain features in type 1 diabetes. Findings of the study overall: Among patients with Type 1 diabetes, TCRB CDR3s were moderately but significantly shorter in every one of the four CD4+ subsets.

As every portion of the isolated RNA was reverse transcribed, the sequencing read expressed TCRB transcripts. The repertoire was sequenced with immunoSEQ multiplex PCR; TCRdb's copy has only in-frame clones and lacks some. The table shows hundreds of thousands of clones, with about 14% occurring only once. A word on this clone: Its antigen is not identified.

Sorted CD4+ subsets: naive, central memory, regulatory, stem cell-like memory (CD45RO/CCR7/CD25/CD127/CD95/CD27 panel). Sorted populations all had greater than 95% purity. Looked up from germline, CDR1 is LNHNV and CDR2 is YYDKDF (reference sequence). The CDR3 has 16 residues. Trimming removed 2 bases from V and 1 base from J; junction bases left unmatched: 0. The clonotype comes from a man in his late teens or twenties with type 1 diabetes. The rearrangement uses TRBV15 and TRBJ2-1, with 12 nucleotides matching TRBD2. Sequencing input: naive CD4+ T cells from blood. The CDR3 region has the DNA TGTGCCACCAGCAGACTAGCGGGAGGGTCCTACAATGAGCAGTTCTTC. This codes for CATSRLAGGSYNEQFF.